Below, 24 T cell receptor beta chains from the same sample are listed, as sequenced in a study of T cells in Graves' hyperthyroidism and ophthalmopathy (dated by TCRdb to between 2019 and 2020). The library was obtained by multiplex PCR. Sequencing used an Illumina HiSeq 2000. The TCR beta CDR3 regions were amplified from RNA transcripts. The TCR CDR3 was subjected to a first round of RT-PCR using the HTBI primer set and the Qiagen OneStep RT-PCR kit. The public reads were reanalyzed by TCRdb: fastp trimming at Q25, MiXCR alignment, in-frame beta chains only. Rows with one shared CDR3 protein collapse into an entry with the most common genes and DNA. The sample table lists hundreds of thousands of distinct CDR3 sequences, 35% to 45% of them with a count of one. Approximately 10% of the sample is held by the ten biggest clonotypes. The sequenced sample consisted of blood. These receptor sequences come from a man aged 18-30 years with Graves' hyperthyroidism.

This clonotype was seen more than once but under ten times. A read error may account for a junction end that differs from germline. The V and J genes are TRBV10-3 and TRBJ1-2; 7 bases agree with TRBD1. The CDR3 loop spans 14 amino acids. Per germline, CDR1 ENHRY and CDR2 SYGVKD. In DNA form, the CDR3 reads TGTGCCAGCAGTTCGAACGTCGGGACAGATGGCTACACCTTC. As protein: CASSSNVGTDGYTF.

In this sample, this clonotype turned up many times. CDR3 amino acids: CASSSDNRYEQYF. In DNA, the CDR3 is TGTGCCAGCAGCTCCGACAACCGTTACGAGCAGTACTTC. The rearrangement uses TRBV12-3 or TRBV12-4 and TRBJ2-7; D gene uncertain. The length of the CDR3 is 13 residues. V lost 6 bases and J lost 4, with 13 bases in between.

The chain joins TRBV20-1 to TRBJ1-6; 10 bases agree with TRBD1. The CDR3 consists of 13 residues. Per germline, CDR1 DFQATT and CDR2 SNEGSKA (reference sequence). With V trimmed by 7 bases and J by 10 bases, 7 bases remained unmatched. CDR3 DNA sequence: TGCAGTGGGGGGGGGACAGGGGACTCACCCCTCCACTTT. Translation: CSGGGTGDSPLHF.

In this sample, this clonotype turned up a few times. This rearrangement joins TRBV20-1 to TRBJ1-2; 7 bases map to TRBD1. With 5 bases clipped from V and 6 bases from J, the junction kept 12 bases outside the gene matches. The CDR3 has 14 amino acids. Looked up from germline, CDR1 is DFQATT and CDR2 is SNEGSKA (reference sequence). The CDR3 sequence is CSAERRGVRNGYTF. CDR3 DNA sequence: TGCAGTGCTGAACGCAGGGGGGTCAGGAATGGCTACACCTTC.

V and J are TRBV6-5 and TRBJ1-1; maybe TRBD1 (6 bases). CDR3 length: 11 amino acids. With 8 bases removed from V and 7 bases from J, the gap between germline ends came to 11 bases. The germline V gene has CDR1 MNHEY and CDR2 SVGAGI. CDR3 in amino acids: CASVQGIEAFF. The CDR3 DNA sequence: TGTGCCAGCGTCCAGGGGATTGAAGCTTTCTTT.

In nucleotides, the CDR3 is TGTGCCAGCAGCCCCCCCGGGACAGGGGCCAATCAGCCCCAGCATTTT. It codes for CASSPPGTGANQPQHF. The V gene is TRBV12-3 or TRBV12-4, the J gene TRBJ1-5, with 10 bases that match TRBD1. The CDR3 length is 16 residues. V was clipped by 6 bases and J by 3 bases; unmatched bases: 8.

As for this clonotype: One junction end does not reproduce the germline sequence, and a read error may be involved. The chain joins TRBV19 to TRBJ1-5, with D uncertain. The CDR3 runs to 12 residues. The V gene's germline CDR1 is LNHDA and CDR2 SQIVND (reference sequence). The CDR3 nucleotides are TGTGCCAGCAGTAGTTCAAGTCAGCCCCAGCATTTT. Translated, it gives CASSSSSQPQHF.

The sample holds a few counts of this clonotype. This chain uses TRBV4-1 with TRBJ2-7; no clear D. The V end was cut by 0 bases, the J end by 5 bases, with 14 bases between. The germline gives CDR1 MGHRA, CDR2 YSYEKL. The CDR3 is 15 amino acids. The CDR3 nucleotides read TGCGCCAGCAGCCAAGATGGGATTTTTGGGGACGAGCAGTACTTC. Translating it yields CASSQDGIFGDEQYF.

This clonotype appeared many times. The J gene is TRBJ2-2, the V gene TRBV29-1, with 8 bases lining up with TRBD1. The CDR3 totals 16 residues. Germline V CDR1 and CDR2: SQVTM, ANQGSEA. V lost 7 bases to trimming and J lost 1 base; unmatched junction nucleotides: 11. CDR3 protein: CSEGDRLPKNTGELFF. CDR3 sequence (DNA): TGCAGCGAAGGGGACAGGCTTCCAAAGAACACCGGGGAGCTGTTTTTT.

This clonotype was seen more than once but under ten times. This sequence joins TRBV25-1 and TRBJ1-5, with a possible D match to TRBD1 (5 bases). The CDR3 spans 14 residues. V lost 1 base and J lost 5, with 9 bases in between. Per germline, CDR1 MGHDK and CDR2 SYGVNS. CDR3 sequence reads: CASSESGWDQPQHF. CDR3 sequence (DNA): TGTGCCAGCAGTGAATCAGGGTGGGATCAGCCCCAGCATTTT.

This chain joins TRBV25-1 and TRBJ2-7; D is uncertain. CDR3 length: 14 amino acids. Germline-derived CDR1 and CDR2 are MGHDK and SYGVNS. Trimming removed 3 bases at V and 5 bases at J, with 14 bases between. This CDR3 reads CASSEKDWVDEQYF. In DNA form, the CDR3 reads TGTGCCAGCAGTGAGAAGGATTGGGTCGACGAGCAGTACTTC.

The CDR3 coding sequence is TGTGCCAGCAGCGTAGGAGGGAATACCTACGAGCAGTACTTC. Translated, it gives CASSVGGNTYEQYF. This chain joins TRBV2 and TRBJ2-7, with D maybe TRBD2 (6 bases). Per the germline V gene, CDR1 is SNHLY and CDR2 is FYNNEI. V was clipped by 6 bases and J by 2 bases, with 14 bases between them. This CDR3 contains 14 residues.

As regards this clonotype: A read error is possible here, since a much larger clone lies one base away. The V gene is TRBV19, the J gene TRBJ1-1; the D gene is possibly TRBD1 (6 bases). Germline V gene data show CDR1 as LNHDA and CDR2 as SQIVND (reference sequence). This CDR3 has 14 residues. CDR3 sequence (DNA): TGTGCCGGTAGCAAGGGGGTAGGGAACACTGAAGCTTTCTTT. Residues: CAGSKGVGNTEAFF. Using reference TRBV19 and TRBJ1-1 for the parts outside the CDR3, the full variable domain is DGGITQSPKYLFRKEGQNVTLSCEQNLNHDAMYWYRQDPGQGLRLIYYSQIVNDFQKGDIAEGYSVSREKKESFPLTVTSAQKNPTAFYLCAGSKGVGNTEAFFGQGTRLTVV.

The rearrangement uses TRBV20-1 and TRBJ2-5; 8 nucleotides align to TRBD1. Germline values: CDR1 DFQATT, CDR2 SNEGSKA (reference sequence). V lost 5 bases and J lost 0; bases outside the gene matches: 11. There are 16 residues in the CDR3. The CDR3 DNA sequence: TGCAGTGCTCCCAACAGGGGGGTTTCGTACCAAGAGACCCAGTACTTC. Its translation is CSAPNRGVSYQETQYF.

V and J are TRBV28 and TRBJ1-6; no clear D gene. From germline, CDR1 is MDHEN and CDR2 SYDVKM. Trimming took off 5 bases at V and 10 bases at J, with 18 bases between the two ends. The CDR3 contains 15 residues. The CDR3 DNA follows: TGTGCCAGCAGTCTGGGCGCATTGGAATTCTCACCCCTCCACTTT. As protein: CASSLGALEFSPLHF.

The V gene is TRBV7-8, the J gene TRBJ2-2, with D unresolved. Deletions cut 10 bases from V and 0 bases from J, with 15 bases between. The CDR3 consists of 15 residues. The germline V gene encodes CDR1 SGHVS and CDR2 FQNEAQ. CDR3 nucleotides: TGTGCCATTACACCCTCTGGCTCGAACACCGGGGAGCTGTTTTTT. Residues: CAITPSGSNTGELFF. Drawing the rest from reference TRBV7-8 and TRBJ2-2, the complete variable domain is GAGVSQSPRYKVAKRGQDVALRCDPISGHVSLFWYQQALGQGPEFLTYFQNEAQLDKSGLPSDRFFAERPEGSVSTLKIQRTQQEDSAVYLCAITPSGSNTGELFFGEGSRLTVL.

This chain joins TRBV5-1 and TRBJ1-1; D might be TRBD1 (6 bases). The V gene lost 7 bases and the J gene lost 2 bases, with 18 bases spanning the gap. Germline values: CDR1 SGHRS, CDR2 YFSETQ. This CDR3 contains 15 residues. In DNA form, the CDR3 reads TGCGCCAGCTACCAACCCGGGACATCAAACACTGAAGCTTTCTTT. Protein sequence: CASYQPGTSNTEAFF.

This clonotype was detected only a few times. The rearrangement joins TRBV5-4 to TRBJ1-2; 8 positions agree with TRBD1. This CDR3 is 16 amino acids long. J gave up 3 bases and V 4 bases, and 11 bases lay outside the gene matches. Germline-derived CDR1 and CDR2 are SGHNT and YYREEE (reference sequence). Written as DNA, the CDR3 is TGTGCCAGCAGCCGGGACGGGACAGGAATCCACTATGGCTACACCTTC. Its translation is CASSRDGTGIHYGYTF.

In this sample, this clonotype turned up many times. The chain recombines TRBV29-1 with TRBJ2-2, with D perhaps matching TRBD1 or TRBD2 (5 bases each). The CDR3 is 13 amino acids. V lost 6 bases, J lost 3 bases, and 11 bases lay in between. Germline CDR1 SQVTM, CDR2 ANQGSEA. Here the CDR3 DNA reads TGCAGCGTACCGGGACGAGACACCGGGGAGCTGTTTTTT. This codes for CSVPGRDTGELFF.

This sequence joins TRBV10-3 and TRBJ2-7; TRBD2 might be the D (7 bases). This CDR3 has 14 residues. The V gene lost 10 bases and the J gene lost 3 bases, with 19 bases spanning the gap. The germline V gene encodes CDR1 ENHRY and CDR2 SYGVKD. The CDR3 bases are TGTGCCAGCCGGGGGGCCGGGGGCGGCTACGAGCAGTACTTC. It translates to CASRGAGGGYEQYF.

The rearrangement uses TRBV25-1 and TRBJ1-2, with D possibly being TRBD1 (5 bases). Germline lookup yields CDR1 MGHDK and CDR2 SYGVNS. Trimming stripped 4 bases from V and 3 bases from J, with 12 bases between. This CDR3 has 14 amino acids. The CDR3 sequence: CASSARPRDYGYTF. For the CDR3, the DNA is TGTGCCAGCAGTGCTAGACCCAGGGACTATGGCTACACCTTC.

The gene calls are TRBV7-6 and TRBJ2-2; possibly TRBD2 for D (5 bases). This CDR3 has 16 residues. V gave up 3 bases and J gave up 2 bases, with 13 bases separating them. Germline V lookup: CDR1 SGHVS, CDR2 FNYEAQ. The CDR3 DNA is TGTGCCAGCAGCTTGAACCCGGGAACTAACACCGGGGAGCTGTTTTTT. Translation: CASSLNPGTNTGELFF. Combining the CDR3 with reference TRBV7-6 and TRBJ2-2 gives the whole variable domain GAGVSQSPRYKVTKRGQDVALRCDPISGHVSLYWYRQALGQGPEFLTYFNYEAQQDKSGLPNDRFSAERPEGSISTLTIQRTEQRDSAMYRCASSLNPGTNTGELFFGEGSRLTVL.

The DNA for the CDR3 is TGTGCCAGCAGCTTCGGGGAGGAGACTGAAGCTTTCTTT. Translating it yields CASSFGEETEAFF. The rearrangement links TRBV7-9 to TRBJ1-1; D is ambiguous. V gave up 3 bases and J gave up 5 bases, with 10 bases separating them. Germline lookup yields CDR1 SEHNR and CDR2 FQNEAQ (reference sequence). CDR3 length equals 13 residues.

The chain links TRBV7-2 to TRBJ1-4; TRBD1 matches at 7 bases. With 1 base clipped from V and 5 bases from J, the junction kept 4 bases outside the gene matches. This CDR3 is built from 15 residues. CDR1 SGHTA and CDR2 FQGNSA come from the germline V gene. DNA of the CDR3: TGTGCCAGCAGCTTAGGGGACAGCCAGAATGAAAAACTGTTTTTT. Translating it yields CASSLGDSQNEKLFF.